This TCR beta chain emerged from a study of cytomegalovirus exposure and HLA in healthy donors (dated 2017 in TCRdb). Some background on the complete study: An earlier analysis of about 560 of the donors reported 276 Gb of sequence data and 117 million unique TCR beta sequences obtained from around 190 million T cells. An early release that covered roughly 600 HLA-typed donors contained about 290 gigabases of sequencing data and approximately 85 million unique TCR sequences. The genetic ancestry cluster associated with self-reported Caucasian donors included 70% to 85% of the roughly 410 genotyped donors. The study aimed to test whether signatures of past pathogen exposure could be identified by cataloging public T cell receptors. The study profiled the T cell repertoires of under 700 subjects by immunosequencing and related them to cytomegalovirus serostatus. Besides the first cohort of some 670 subjects, a separate validation cohort made up of around 120 different subjects was used. The study combined high-throughput TCR immunosequencing, statistical association of individual TCRs with disease status, and machine learning to predict cytomegalovirus infection status. A later analysis re-examined previously published TCR beta repertoires from 500 to 700 donors and added high-resolution HLA genotyping to investigate patterns of TCR occurrence. Rather than drawing on any new phenotypic data, the later analysis identified candidate immune exposures from TCR beta sequences and the way those sequences occurred across donors. An earlier analysis of approximately 640 of the donors applied high-throughput TCR beta sequencing to assess whether each TCR beta V gene segment acted as functional or pseudogenic. Donor age, sex, ethnicity and CMV serostatus were collected together with the repertoire data. In a later genetic analysis, genome-wide SNP genotypes for 398 of the 666 donors were used, and that subset was treated as a discovery cohort. All discovery cohort repertoires had been generated on a single sequencing platform. Class I and class II HLA loci were covered by the typing at four-digit resolution. Typing coverage differed by locus: A, B, C, DRB1 and DQB1 were typed in about 629-640 donors, DQA1 in about 560, DPA1 in approximately 600, and DPB1 in 472. About 5 DR-DQ haplotypes were handled as single units for association and clustering, since linkage in the cohort was strong. Across about 380 genotyped donors of the cohort, an average of roughly 200,000 unique TCR beta nucleotide sequences per donor were sequenced, and roughly 17% of those sequences were non-productive.

The cohort consisted of some 670 healthy bone marrow donors. At the time of sampling, every cohort member was nominally healthy, though immune exposures that went unrecorded were likely present. The donor was CMV seropositive and belonged to the group of 250 to 350 seropositive cohort members. A peripheral blood sample was provided by each donor, and peripheral blood mononuclear cells were used for TCR beta sequencing. Genomic DNA extraction from the blood cell samples was performed with the Qiagen DNeasy Blood Extraction Kit. Broad study findings and their caveats: CMV serostatus was the only immune exposure information available for the cohort. A later analysis found that HLA-associated TCR beta chains were more clonally expanded and had lower generation probabilities than equally common non-associated chains. The presence/absence analyses assumed that sequencing depth was roughly uniform across donors, and that assumption may not be true. A later analysis found that TCR association rates varied across HLA loci, with DRB1 alleles showing the most associated TCRs and HLA-C alleles the fewest. Because counts were too low, some 17 rarely observed V segments, including chromosome 9 orphons, were excluded from the earlier analysis of fewer than 650 of the donors. A cluster of highly shared sequence variants was judged likely to represent a technical artifact of the sequencing pipeline. In a later genetic analysis, fewer N-insertions in productive TCRs were reported among donors in an Asian-associated ancestry cluster than the approximately 710-donor mean. A further reported finding was that TCR beta sequences accurately predicted the HLA-A and HLA-B alleles for most subjects in the first cohort. A later analysis found that most CMV-associated TCR beta chains appeared HLA-restricted, with HLA associations seemingly driven largely by CMV exposure. Specific HLA alleles were associated with roughly 17,000 TCR beta sequences at a false discovery rate of 0.05 in a later analysis. Most TCR sequences were observed very rarely across donors, whereas some public TCRs were present in many individuals. Cytomegalovirus status was reported to be diagnosed by the classifier with high specificity and sensitivity in both the original and validation cohorts. A total of 150 to 200 TCR beta chains were listed by the study as associated with cytomegalovirus. This cohort had only TCR beta chains sequenced, and the lack of alpha or paired-chain data limited which features could be detected. In an earlier analysis of around 600 of the donors, most TCR beta V segments were observed in productive rearrangements about 90% or about 30% of the time, broadly matching IMGT annotations. Correlated functional status among segregating V segments might be attributable to linkage disequilibrium, but an unknown experimental factor could not be ruled out. Strong co-occurrence of HLA alleles, especially DR and DQ, made assigning TCR associations to individual alleles difficult. Some IMGT-functional V segments, including TRBV6-2 and TRBV6-3, could not be told apart with the 87-base-pair reads, so those segments were excluded. Because HLA typing was unavailable for some donors at each locus, only the typed subset was used in association tests. In a later analysis, several top co-occurrence clusters were reported to appear linked to parvovirus B19, influenza, CMV and Epstein-Barr virus. It was suggested by the authors that the approach could potentially be generalized to other disease states and immunological phenotypes. In vitro tests confirmed that a few of the cytomegalovirus-associated TCR beta chains recognize cytomegalovirus antigens. An association between a missense DCLRE1C variant and V-gene and J-gene trimming of TCR beta chains was found in a later genetic analysis and replicated in an independent cohort.

The library was obtained by the immunoSEQ multiplex PCR assay. For the multiplex PCR, a mixture combining 60 forward primers for TCR Vbeta segments and 13 reverse primers for TCR Jbeta segments was used. The CDR3 region of rearranged TCR beta genes was amplified from genomic DNA with a multiplex PCR assay. Amplified TCR beta libraries were sequenced as 87-base-pair reads on the Illumina HiSeq System. Under the source paper's analysis protocol: Across the 666 repertoires, a later analysis counted some 80 million unique TCR beta chains, some 11 million of which were shared by at least two donors. A nearest-neighbor algorithm error-corrected the raw reads and collapsed the reads into unique sequences, merging closely related sequences to remove PCR and sequencing errors. To assign V, D and J gene segments, CDR3 sequences were aligned to IMGT reference sequences. Each retained sequence needed at least a six-nucleotide match to both a V gene segment and a J gene segment. A rearrangement counted as productive if the CDR3 had no stop codons and remained in frame with V and J, and every other rearrangement counted as non-productive. Following IMGT convention, CDR3 was defined as the stretch from the second conserved V-encoded cysteine up to the conserved J-encoded phenylalanine. The earlier analysis of 587 of the donors excluded any sequence lacking an unambiguous match to a single V gene segment. An earlier analysis of several hundred of the donors called V segments functional above 56.7% productive rearrangements and segregating when the between-donor standard deviation exceeded 5%. A statistical classification framework was developed to diagnose cytomegalovirus status using the catalog of TCR beta chain sequences. In a later analysis, TCR nucleotide sequences were compared against IMGT/GENE-DB human TR gene sequences so that V and J genes could be assigned. In a later analysis, CDR3 sequences and most-parsimonious VDJ recombination scenarios were assigned using the TCRdist pipeline. In a later analysis, every TCR beta chain was defined by the combination of its CDR3 amino acid sequence and its V-gene family, and reads without a unique V-gene family were dropped. To address suspected cross-contamination and a sequencing artifact, a later analysis removed approximately 590 highly shared, low-generation-probability nucleotide sequences. For each public chain, a later analysis derived a clonal expansion index from normalized ranks of inferred template counts within each repertoire. In a later analysis, generation probabilities were computed using a VDJ recombination model fitted to out-of-frame rearrangements, and the results were checked against IGoR. A later analysis scored TCR-TCR, TCR-HLA and TCR-CMV co-occurrence with hypergeometric tests, applying a repertoire-size bias correction to TCR pairs. To estimate false discovery rates, a later analysis permuted the HLA or CMV assignments 20 times. A later analysis grouped co-occurring TCRs with DBSCAN, adding TCRdist sequence similarity when clustering within HLA-allele-positive subsets. Repertoires with fewer than 30,000 or more than 120,000 public chains were left out of co-occurrence clustering, as were about 5 repertoires with anomalous nucleotide sharing. Entries here come from immuneACCESS through TCRdb and include only in-frame sequences with V and J called. Some clones fail to appear in such tables; in the studies checked, an unresolved V gene covers under half of the shortfall, and the cause of the remainder is unknown. V and J calls plus clone size are reproduced from that table; the DNA served to infer D and trimming. This sample is represented by about 240,000 clones; roughly four fifths of them were singletons. Of the sample, almost 8% is held by the ten largest clones.

CDR1 is given as MNHEY and CDR2 as SMNVEV, both from the germline V gene (reference sequence). V is cut back by 7 bases and J by 5 bases, with 15 bases in the junction unmatched. Taken from cysteine to phenylalanine, the CDR3 has 17 residues. Only CDR3 DNA remains: 51 bases, in frame from the first base. Comments on this clone: Its antigen remains undetermined. No per-base quality is available; no much larger clone lies one base away.

The chain is assembled from TRBV27 and TRBJ2-5, and TRBD1 matches 11 of the central bases. This sequence originates from a woman aged 60-75 years in good health and CMV-seropositive. Sample: PBMCs. The nucleotide sequence reads TGTGCCAGCAAGGGGTCCGGGACAGGGGGGCCTTGGGAGACCCAGTACTTC. This translates into CASKGSGTGGPWETQYF.